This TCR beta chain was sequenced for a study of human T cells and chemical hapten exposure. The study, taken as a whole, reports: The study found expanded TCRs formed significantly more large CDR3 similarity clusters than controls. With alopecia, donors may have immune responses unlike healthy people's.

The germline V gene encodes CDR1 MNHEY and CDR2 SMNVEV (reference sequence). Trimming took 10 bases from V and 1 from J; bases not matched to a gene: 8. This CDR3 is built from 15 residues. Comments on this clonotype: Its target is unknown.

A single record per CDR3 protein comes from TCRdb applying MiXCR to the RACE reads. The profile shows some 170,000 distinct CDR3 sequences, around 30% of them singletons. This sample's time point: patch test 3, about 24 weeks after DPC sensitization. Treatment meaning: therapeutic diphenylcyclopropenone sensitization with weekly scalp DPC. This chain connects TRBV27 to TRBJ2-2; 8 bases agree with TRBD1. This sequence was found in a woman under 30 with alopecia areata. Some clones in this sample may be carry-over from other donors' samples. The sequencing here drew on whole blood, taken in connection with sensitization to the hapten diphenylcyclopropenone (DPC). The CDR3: CATKTGAGNTGELFF. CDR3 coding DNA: TGTGCCACGAAGACAGGGGCCGGGAACACCGGGGAGCTGTTTTTT.